This entry lists 9 T cell receptor beta chains sequenced from one sample in a study of vaccination and CD4 T cells after COVID-19. Which antigens these TCRs recognize remains unknown. Cultured CD4+ T cells had their DNA profiled by the Oncomine TCR Beta short-read assay. TCRdb itself ran the PCR reads through MiXCR, one entry per CDR3 protein. The table has more than 15,000 distinct CDR3 sequences, about 32% seen once. Described treatment: roughly ten-day PBMC culture with coronavirus spike peptide pools or control peptides (ViraFEST assay). The sequencing sample was made of cultured CD4+ T cells from blood. The receptors stem from a human donor with COVID-19.

This chain connects TRBV6-1 to TRBJ2-7; TRBD1 is a possible D gene (6 bases). This CDR3 has 16 amino acids. The V end was cut by 6 bases, the J end by 2 bases, with 20 bases between. The V gene's germline CDR1 is MNHNS and CDR2 SASEGT. CDR3 in amino acids: CASSHITLGQTYEQYF. The CDR3 region has the DNA TGTGCCAGCAGCCACATAACTCTCGGACAGACCTACGAGCAGTACTTC.

This chain uses TRBV5-1 with TRBJ1-6; 9 bases are a match to TRBD1. In germline, CDR1 is SGHRS, CDR2 YFSETQ. The CDR3 is 15 residues long. J was trimmed by 10 bases and V by 0 bases; bases with no gene match: 5. The CDR3 reads CASSLEQGAGSPLHF. The CDR3 nucleotides are TGCGCCAGCAGCTTGGAACAGGGGGCTGGATCACCCCTCCACTTT.

The rearrangement uses TRBV6-5 and TRBJ2-7; 7 nucleotides agree with TRBD1. Germline lookup yields CDR1 MNHEY and CDR2 SVGAGI. The trim removed 0 bases at V and 1 base at J, leaving 0 bases unmatched. CDR3 size: 14 residues. The CDR3 region is CASSYSGQSYEQYF. DNA for the CDR3: TGTGCCAGCAGTTACTCGGGACAGTCCTACGAGCAGTACTTC.

This clonotype appeared a few times. J is TRBJ1-5 and V is TRBV10-3; tentative D call: TRBD1 (5 bases). Germline values: CDR1 ENHRY, CDR2 SYGVKD. V was clipped by 11 bases and J by 7 bases, with 18 bases between them. The CDR3 totals 13 residues. This CDR3 reads CASRSGAKQPQHF. The CDR3 nucleotides are TGTGCCTCCCGTTCTGGGGCTAAACAGCCCCAGCATTTT.

The V call is TRBV27, the J call TRBJ1-6, with TRBD1 as a possible D gene (5 bases). Trimming took off 4 bases at V and 5 bases at J, with 12 bases between the two ends. The CDR3 totals 15 residues. Germline assignment: CDR1 MNHEY and CDR2 SMNVEV (reference sequence). DNA for the CDR3: TGTGCCAGCAGTTCATGGGGGACTGATAATTCACCCCTCCACTTT. This gives the protein CASSSWGTDNSPLHF.

The sample holds a few counts of this clonotype. The rearrangement links TRBV7-9 to TRBJ2-3; D is undetermined. The CDR3 spans 15 residues. V was pared by 1 base and J by 5 bases, with 13 bases between. The V gene's germline CDR1 is SEHNR and CDR2 FQNEAQ (reference sequence). The CDR3, as DNA: TGTGCCAGCAGCTTAGAAGGGCAGACGGGAGATACGCAGTATTTT. This encodes CASSLEGQTGDTQYF. The full variable domain, with the rest looked up from reference TRBV7-9 and TRBJ2-3, is DTGVSQNPRHKITKRGQNVTFRCDPISEHNRLYWYRQTLGQGPEFLTYFQNEAQLEKSRLLSDRFSAERPKGSFSTLEIQRTEQGDSAMYLCASSLEGQTGDTQYFGPGTRLTVL.

The gene calls are TRBV12-3 or TRBV12-4 and TRBJ2-6; no clear D gene. The CDR3 is 15 residues long. Trimming took 1 base from V and 2 from J, leaving 6 bases between them. CDR3 residues: CASSLVAAGANVLTF. DNA of the CDR3: TGTGCCAGCAGTTTAGTGGCGGCTGGGGCCAACGTCCTGACTTTC.

The genes are TRBV14 and TRBJ1-5; 7 bases align to TRBD1. Germline CDR1 and CDR2: SGHDN and FVKESK. Germline trimming cut 3 bases from V and 9 bases from J; bases unmatched to any gene: 11. This CDR3 comprises 15 residues. The CDR3 loop reads CASSHSDRLSRPQHF. CDR3 DNA sequence: TGTGCCAGCAGCCACTCGGACAGGCTGTCTAGGCCCCAGCATTTT.

This chain joins TRBV4-1 and TRBJ1-3; the D is unclear. Germline V gene lookup returns CDR1 MGHRA and CDR2 YSYEKL. There are 17 residues in the CDR3. Deletions cut 4 bases from V and 1 base from J, with 17 bases between. The CDR3 DNA reads as TGCGCCAGCAGCCCGCTGATGACGGCTAGATCTGGAAACACCATATATTTT. It specifies CASSPLMTARSGNTIYF.